This T cell receptor beta chain was observed in a study of CD8 T cells in ankylosing spondylitis. This clonotype has only a few counts. V was trimmed by 3 bases and J by 1 base, leaving 16 bases between them. CDR3 length: 16 amino acids. CDR1 is MNHEY and CDR2 is SMNVEV in the germline V gene (reference sequence). TCRdb passed the 5' RACE reads through MiXCR, listing each CDR3 protein once. Among more than 110,000 distinct CDR3 sequences, roughly 8% were seen once, and the ten largest hold roughly 8%. Sequencing used synovial fluid, either unsorted or a sorted T cell fraction (not recorded which). This TCR was recovered from a male donor with ankylosing spondylitis. V and J are TRBV27 and TRBJ2-7, with D hard to call. DNA of the CDR3: TGTGCCAGCAGTTTTAAGGGAATAGCAAGATCCTACGAGCAGTACTTC. Its protein product is CASSFKGIARSYEQYF.